One sample yielded the 29 T cell receptor beta chains listed below, sequenced in a study of shared clonotypes between healthy human individuals. Method: immunoSEQ multiplex PCR; TCRdb's copy keeps in-frame clones and lacks some. The sample lists 2 million to 2.5 million clones, approximately 95% occurring once. Sequencing was done on a sample of naive CD4+ T cells from PBMCs. Subset in this sample: CD45RA+ positively selected. The source of these receptors is a man between 18 and 35 years old in good health. Some clones in this sample may be carry-over from other donors' samples.

V and J are TRBV5-4 and TRBJ1-4; D is unclear. The CDR3 extends over 13 amino acids. Deletions cut 2 bases from V and 5 bases from J, with 7 bases between. Germline assignment: CDR1 SGHNT and CDR2 YYREEE (reference sequence). CDR3 bases: TGTGCCAGCAGCTTATACAGCAATGAAAAACTGTTTTTT. Amino acids: CASSLYSNEKLFF.

This clone showed up just once. The chain couples TRBV5-6 to TRBJ2-3; 12 bases line up with TRBD2. Per the germline V gene, CDR1 is SGHDT and CDR2 is YYEEEE. V lost 1 base to trimming and J lost 4 bases; unmatched junction nucleotides: 1. The CDR3 length is 15 residues. DNA for the CDR3: TGTGCCAGCAGCTTGCTAGCGGGAGGGCCAGATACGCAGTATTTT. It is translated as CASSLLAGGPDTQYF.

This chain uses TRBV18 with TRBJ2-7, with D possibly matching TRBD2 (6 bases). This CDR3 comprises 15 residues. V gave up 3 bases and J gave up 2 bases, with 14 bases separating them. Germline assignment: CDR1 KGHSH and CDR2 LQKENI. The CDR3 here is CASSPRRAGPYEQYF. The CDR3 DNA follows: TGTGCCAGCTCACCTCGGAGGGCCGGCCCCTACGAGCAGTACTTC. The variable domain in full, with the rest retrieved from reference TRBV18 and TRBJ2-7, is NAGVMQNPRHLVRRRGQEARLRCSPMKGHSHVYWYRQLPEEGLKFMVYLQKENIIDESGMPKERFSAEFPKEGPSILRIQQVVRGDSAAYFCASSPRRAGPYEQYFGPGTRLTVT.

The genes are TRBV19 and TRBJ1-2, with D tentatively TRBD1 (5 bases). Germline V gene data show CDR1 as LNHDA and CDR2 as SQIVND (reference sequence). Trimming pared 2 bases from V and 3 bases from J, leaving 19 bases between. The CDR3 consists of 17 residues. For the CDR3, the DNA is TGTGCCAGTAGTATACCGCCCCGGGACTCGCAAGACTATGGCTACACCTTC. Translated: CASSIPPRDSQDYGYTF.

This rearrangement joins TRBV6-1 to TRBJ1-4; 7 nucleotides align to TRBD1. The CDR3 is made up of 13 amino acids. The ends lost 3 bases at V and 11 bases at J; junction bases unmatched: 6. The germline V gene has CDR1 MNHNS and CDR2 SASEGT. This chain's CDR3 is CASSERGRSKLFF. The CDR3 nucleotides read TGTGCCAGCAGTGAGAGGGGGCGTTCGAAACTGTTTTTT.

The genes are TRBV7-2 and TRBJ2-2; 10 positions match TRBD1. Trimming at V came to 3 bases and at J to 6 bases, leaving 10 bases not matched to a gene. The CDR3 runs 17 residues. Germline CDR1 and CDR2: SGHTA and FQGNSA. CDR3 sequence (DNA): TGTGCCAGCAGCTTTCACTGGGGACAGGGGAGGTCCGGGGAGCTGTTTTTT. Translation: CASSFHWGQGRSGELFF.

The CDR3 coding sequence is TGTGCCAGCAGCTCGAAGAGACTAGCGGGGTACAATGAGCAGTTCTTC. Residues: CASSSKRLAGYNEQFF. This chain joins TRBV7-3 and TRBJ2-1; 11 nucleotides match TRBD2. In germline, CDR1 is SGHTA, CDR2 FQGTGA. V was pared by 4 bases and J by 4 bases, with 6 bases of the junction left unmatched. The CDR3 extends over 16 amino acids.

This clone appeared once. This rearrangement joins TRBV11-2 to TRBJ2-2; 12 nucleotides agree with TRBD2. The V segment lost 5 bases and the J segment 4 bases; nucleotides outside the gene matches: 11. CDR1 is SGHAT and CDR2 is FQNNGV in the germline V gene. The CDR3 consists of 18 residues. CDR3 DNA sequence: TGTGCCAGCAGCCCCCGGCCTAGCGGGAGGGTCCCCACCGGGGAGCTGTTTTTT. It codes for CASSPRPSGRVPTGELFF.

This chain links TRBV5-6 with TRBJ1-1; D is undetermined. The CDR3 covers 14 residues. Germline CDR1 and CDR2: SGHDT and YYEEEE. The V gene lost 4 bases and the J gene lost 1 base, with 11 bases spanning the gap. The CDR3 DNA reads TGTGCCAGCAGCGTAATACAGAGGAACACTGAAGCTTTCTTT. It specifies CASSVIQRNTEAFF. Using reference TRBV5-6 and TRBJ1-1 for the parts outside the CDR3, the full variable domain is DAGVTQSPTHLIKTRGQQVTLRCSPKSGHDTVSWYQQALGQGPQFIFQYYEEEERQRGNFPDRFSGHQFPNYSSELNVNALLLGDSALYLCASSVIQRNTEAFFGQGTRLTVV.

The chain carries TRBV29-1 and TRBJ2-1; the match to TRBD1 covers 7 bases. V dropped 0 bases and J dropped 0; count of bases not matched to a gene: 5. Germline CDR1 SQVTM, CDR2 ANQGSEA. The CDR3 runs 16 residues. The DNA for the CDR3 is TGCAGCGTTGAAGATTCCGGACAGGCCTCCTACAATGAGCAGTTCTTC. This sequence encodes CSVEDSGQASYNEQFF.

V usage is TRBV10-1 and J usage is TRBJ1-2; 10 bases are a match to TRBD1. After removal of 10 bases from V and 7 bases from J, the junction contained 9 bases not matched to a gene. CDR1 and CDR2 (germline): WNHNN, SYGVQD (reference sequence). CDR3 length: 13 amino acids. The CDR3 DNA is TGCGCCACCTCAGGAAGACAGGGGGCTGGCTACACCTTC. Protein sequence: CATSGRQGAGYTF.

This chain connects TRBV10-3 to TRBJ2-7; a weak D match, TRBD2 (5 bases). The CDR3 length is 16 residues. With 3 bases removed from V and 0 bases from J, the gap between germline ends came to 15 bases. Germline CDR1 ENHRY, CDR2 SYGVKD. The CDR3 DNA reads as TGTGCCATCAGTGAACAGACTAAATCCGCCTCCTACGAGCAGTACTTC. The encoded protein is CAISEQTKSASYEQYF.

The chain carries TRBV7-2 and TRBJ2-1, with 14 nucleotides matching TRBD2. Germline-derived CDR1 and CDR2 are SGHTA and FQGNSA. The CDR3 runs to 18 residues. V was clipped by 5 bases and J by 7 bases; unmatched bases: 13. As DNA, the CDR3 is TGTGCCAGCAGCCCTGGGACTAGCGGGAGCCGAGCCCTAAATGAGCAGTTCTTC. Its translation is CASSPGTSGSRALNEQFF.

The chain is built from TRBV5-1 and TRBJ2-7, with TRBD1 as a possible D gene (7 bases). CDR1 is SGHRS and CDR2 is YFSETQ in the germline V gene. The CDR3 has 15 residues. Between the trimmed V and J ends, which lost 4 bases and 7 bases, there was a span of 21 bases. The CDR3 coding sequence is TGCGCCAGCAGCGGCACAACTGGGCAGGGGGGTGAGCAGTACTTC. This codes for CASSGTTGQGGEQYF.

The chain carries TRBV5-1 and TRBJ2-3; TRBD1 is a possible D gene (6 bases). This CDR3 contains 14 residues. V was cut by 2 bases and J by 3 bases, with 10 bases left in between. In germline, CDR1 is SGHRS, CDR2 YFSETQ. CDR3 sequence: CASSFGQMTDTQYF. The CDR3, as DNA: TGCGCCAGCAGCTTCGGACAGATGACAGATACGCAGTATTTT.

This chain joins TRBV5-4 and TRBJ1-1, with unresolved D. Germline CDR1 SGHNT, CDR2 YYREEE (reference sequence). Deletions cut 1 base from V and 0 bases from J, with 7 bases between. CDR3 length equals 14 residues. CDR3 in DNA: TGTGCCAGCAGCTTGCAGGCTATGAACACTGAAGCTTTCTTT. This translates into CASSLQAMNTEAFF.

This chain uses TRBV6-5 with TRBJ2-7; the match to TRBD1 covers 8 bases. The ends lost 5 bases at V and 0 bases at J; junction bases unmatched: 6. The CDR3 contains 15 residues. The germline CDR1 and CDR2 sequences are MNHEY and SVGAGI. Written as DNA, the CDR3 is TGTGCCAGCAGTCCAGGGGGCATGAGCTCCTACGAGCAGTACTTC. As protein: CASSPGGMSSYEQYF.

CDR3 DNA sequence: TGTGCCAGCAGTTTAGGGCAGGGAGCGGGGGACACTGAAGCTTTCTTT. It is translated as CASSLGQGAGDTEAFF. The chain links TRBV28 to TRBJ1-1; D is possibly TRBD1 (5 bases). Germline V gene data show CDR1 as MDHEN and CDR2 as SYDVKM. This CDR3 is built from 16 residues. V lost 2 bases and J 3 bases, leaving 16 bases between the germline ends.

This chain connects TRBV6-5 to TRBJ1-2, with a weak D call TRBD1 (5 bases). V was pared by 4 bases and J by 9 bases, with 15 bases between. The CDR3 has 13 residues. Germline values: CDR1 MNHEY, CDR2 SVGAGI. Written as DNA, the CDR3 is TGTGCCAGCAGTTCGCTCCAGGGAATGAGCTACACCTTC. Translation gives CASSSLQGMSYTF.

DNA for the CDR3: TGTGCCAGTAAGGGGACAGGGAAGTCGGAGCCCCAGCATTTT. Its translation is CASKGTGKSEPQHF. This chain uses TRBV2 with TRBJ1-5; 9 bases are a match to TRBD1. V was pared by 9 bases and J by 8 bases, with 11 bases of the junction left unmatched. Germline V CDR1 and CDR2: SNHLY, FYNNEI. The CDR3 consists of 14 residues.

The rearrangement joins TRBV5-1 to TRBJ2-1; TRBD2 matches 8 bases. V gave up 0 bases and J gave up 6 bases; unmatched junction bases: 2. Germline lookup yields CDR1 SGHRS and CDR2 YFSETQ. The CDR3 totals 14 residues. The CDR3 is CASSLEAGGNEQFF. In DNA, the CDR3 is TGCGCCAGCAGCTTGGAGGCGGGAGGCAATGAGCAGTTCTTC.

This clone is a singleton in its sample. The DNA of the CDR3 is TGTGCCAGCAGTGACCCTAGACAGGGGGCGGCCGGGGAGCTGTTTTTT. This translates into CASSDPRQGAAGELFF. The chain combines TRBV25-1 with TRBJ2-2, with 10 bases identical to TRBD1. Germline V CDR1 and CDR2: MGHDK, SYGVNS. The J segment lost 6 bases and the V segment lost 3 bases, leaving 7 bases of the junction unmatched. The CDR3 runs 16 residues.

The V and J genes are TRBV30 and TRBJ2-1; TRBD2 matches at 11 bases. CDR3 length: 15 residues. J was trimmed by 0 bases and V by 5 bases; bases with no gene match: 3. Germline V gene sequence: CDR1 GTSNPN, CDR2 SVGIG (reference sequence). The CDR3 coding sequence is TGTGCCTGGGCGACTAGCGGGGACTCCTACAATGAGCAGTTCTTC. Amino acids: CAWATSGDSYNEQFF. The full variable domain, with the rest looked up from reference TRBV30 and TRBJ2-1, is SQTIHQWPATLVQPVGSPLSLECTVEGTSNPNLYWYRQAAGRGLQLLFYSVGIGQISSEVPQNLSASRPQDRQFILSSKKLLLSDSGFYLCAWATSGDSYNEQFFGPGTRLTVL.

The rearrangement links TRBV25-1 to TRBJ1-3; 7 nucleotides agree with TRBD1. The junction had 4 bases not matched to a gene; V was cut back by 1 base and J by 4 bases. Germline V gene lookup returns CDR1 MGHDK and CDR2 SYGVNS. This CDR3 contains 15 residues. CDR3 sequence: CASSELGQTGNTIYF. The DNA of the CDR3 is TGTGCCAGCAGTGAATTGGGACAGACGGGAAACACCATATATTTT.

This clone came up once. The chain joins TRBV28 to TRBJ2-7; the match to TRBD2 covers 7 bases. The CDR3 consists of 13 residues. The V gene's germline CDR1 is MDHEN and CDR2 SYDVKM. V shed 7 bases and J 2 bases; nucleotides not matched to a gene: 5. CDR3 sequence: CASNWGGTYEQYF. CDR3 nucleotide sequence: TGTGCCAGCAATTGGGGGGGTACCTACGAGCAGTACTTC. The whole variable domain, remainder taken from reference TRBV28 and TRBJ2-7, is DVKVTQSSRYLVKRTGEKVFLECVQDMDHENMFWYRQDPGLGLRLIYFSYDVKMKEKGDIPEGYSVSREKKERFSLILESASTNQTSMYLCASNWGGTYEQYFGPGTRLTVT.

V gene TRBV11-1 combines with J gene TRBJ2-2, with D unclear. The germline CDR1 and CDR2 sequences are SGHAT and FQDESV (reference sequence). The CDR3 has 13 residues. Trimming cost V 2 bases and J 5 bases, with 6 bases left between them. The CDR3: CASSLIRTGELFF. CDR3 coding DNA: TGTGCCAGCAGCTTAATCCGAACCGGGGAGCTGTTTTTT. Looking up the rest from reference TRBV11-1 and TRBJ2-2 gives the full variable domain: EAEVAQSPRYKITEKSQAVAFWCDPISGHATLYWYRQILGQGPELLVQFQDESVVDDSQLPKDRFSAERLKGVDSTLKIQPAELGDSAMYLCASSLIRTGELFFGEGSRLTVL.

This chain connects TRBV4-3 to TRBJ1-3; D call uncertain. The CDR3 sequence is 17 residues long. The V end lost 8 bases, the J end lost 0 bases, and 20 bases lay between the germline ends. CDR1 and CDR2 from the germline V gene are LGHNA and YSLEER. As DNA, the CDR3 is TGCGCCAGCGCTCTCTGGGGAGGCAGGCTCTCTGGAAACACCATATATTTT. It encodes CASALWGGRLSGNTIYF.

J is TRBJ1-1 and V is TRBV7-3, with 7 bases fitting TRBD1. The V gene end was trimmed by 6 bases and the J gene end by 1 base; junction bases not matched to a gene: 5. The length of the CDR3 is 14 residues. Germline V gene data show CDR1 as SGHTA and CDR2 as FQGTGA. CDR3 region: CASRPGQTNTEAFF. DNA of the CDR3: TGTGCCAGCAGACCGGGACAGACGAACACTGAAGCTTTCTTT.

The gene calls are TRBV5-6 and TRBJ2-5; possibly TRBD2 for D (6 bases). Germline loops: CDR1 SGHDT, CDR2 YYEEEE. This CDR3 is built from 17 residues. V gave up 4 bases and J gave up 1 base, with 20 bases separating them. In nucleotides, the CDR3 is TGTGCCAGCAGCGTGGGAGGATACCGCCGACTCCAAGAGACCCAGTACTTC. Translating it yields CASSVGGYRRLQETQYF.